These 11 T cell receptor beta chains were sequenced from one sample in a study of blood T cells in healthy people across ages (dated by TCRdb to between 2014 and 2017). The library came from 5' RACE. The sample was run on an Illumina HiSeq 2500. A second PCR of about 7 to 12 cycles was run with a J-beta primer mix and a sample-barcoded 5' primer. TCRdb cleaned the public reads at Q25 with fastp, built clones with MiXCR and kept in-frame beta chains. Entries are consolidated by CDR3 protein sequence, retaining the most common genes and DNA. This sample has 1.5 million to 2 million distinct CDR3 sequences in its table, and approximately 30% of those were observed once. The ten largest clones take up 7.7% of the sample. The sequenced sample consisted of blood. The receptor source for this set is a woman aged 25-40 years in good health.

This chain connects TRBV30 to TRBJ2-7; D is undetermined. The germline CDR1 and CDR2 sequences are GTSNPN and SVGIG (reference sequence). The CDR3 runs 12 residues. Trimming pared 0 bases from V and 4 bases from J, leaving 7 bases between. CDR3 sequence: CAWSVHGYEQYF. In DNA, the CDR3 is TGTGCCTGGAGTGTACATGGGTACGAGCAGTACTTC.

The V call is TRBV6-6, the J call TRBJ2-7; D might be TRBD2 (5 bases). V lost 0 bases and J 1 base, leaving 13 bases between the germline ends. Germline V gene data show CDR1 as MNHNY and CDR2 as SVGAGI (reference sequence). The CDR3 extends over 16 amino acids. This CDR3 is CASSYSSASHSYEQYF. As DNA, the CDR3 is TGTGCCAGCAGTTACTCGAGTGCTAGCCATTCCTACGAGCAGTACTTC.

A word on this clonotype: Given the absence of the conserved phenylalanine or tryptophan at the CDR3 end, a read error is likely. The limits of the CDR3 on the DNA are not certain, so only TCRdb's listed CDR3 is given. CDR3 region: CASSKEGDEQYC. The chain links TRBV21-1 to TRBJ2-5; the listed D gene, TRBD1, was not tested against the DNA. TRBV21-1 is reported as a pseudogene. The CDR3 numbers 12 amino acids, ends counted.

About this clonotype: Its ends do not fully match the called genes, so a read error is possible. The J gene is TRBJ2-4, the V gene TRBV7-9, with D possibly TRBD2 on 5 matching bases. Judging by the DNA end, TRBJ2-7 fits better; the J call may be wrong. This CDR3 has 13 amino acids. CDR1 is SEHNR and CDR2 is FQNEAQ in the germline V gene (reference sequence). This CDR3 is CTSSSTEEDEQYF. The CDR3 DNA reads as TGTACCAGCAGCTCCACCGAGGAGGACGAGCAGTACTTC.

The sample holds a few counts of this clonotype. V and J are TRBV12-3 or TRBV12-4 and TRBJ2-7, with 10 bases matching TRBD1. The CDR3 is 16 residues long. V trimming: 6 bases; J trimming: 4 bases; junction bases outside the gene matches: 12. CDR3 in amino acids: CASSAKTGGFRYEQYF. The CDR3 DNA reads as TGTGCCAGCAGCGCAAAGACAGGGGGCTTTAGGTACGAGCAGTACTTC.

The chain links TRBV20-1 to TRBJ2-1, with 11 bases matching TRBD2. The V gene end was trimmed by 3 bases and the J gene end by 0 bases; junction bases not matched to a gene: 4. The CDR3 runs to 16 residues. Germline V gene lookup returns CDR1 DFQATT and CDR2 SNEGSKA (reference sequence). CDR3 nucleotides: TGCAGTGCTAGGAAGGGACTAGCGGACTCCTACAATGAGCAGTTCTTC. This codes for CSARKGLADSYNEQFF.

There are a few counts of this clonotype. The V call is TRBV28, the J call TRBJ2-3, with 7 positions matching TRBD2. Looked up from germline, CDR1 is MDHEN and CDR2 is SYDVKM. J gave up 0 bases and V 6 bases, and 9 bases lay outside the gene matches. This CDR3 spans 16 amino acids. CDR3 protein: CASSSRLAASTDTQYF. The CDR3 nucleotides read TGTGCCAGCAGCAGCCGACTAGCAGCTAGCACAGATACGCAGTATTTT.

The gene calls are TRBV7-9 and TRBJ1-4; 7 nucleotides line up with TRBD1. The CDR3 has 12 amino acids. V shed 5 bases, J shed 14 bases, and the junction held 8 bases outside the gene matches. Looked up from germline, CDR1 is SEHNR and CDR2 is FQNEAQ (reference sequence). CDR3 loop: CASSLRQGHLFF. Here the CDR3 DNA reads TGTGCCAGCAGCCTTAGACAGGGACATCTGTTTTTT.

This clonotype was counted at least ten times. This sequence joins TRBV27 and TRBJ2-4; 8 bases fit TRBD1. The CDR3 has 15 amino acids. V shed 8 bases and J 0 bases; nucleotides not matched to a gene: 6. Germline CDR1 reads MNHEY; CDR2 reads SMNVEV (reference sequence). Here the CDR3 DNA reads TGTGCCAGCCGATCGGGACAGGCAGCCAAAAACATTCAGTACTTC. Translating it yields CASRSGQAAKNIQYF.

In its sample, this clonotype was seen many times. The V and J genes are TRBV7-2 and TRBJ1-5, with D unclear. The germline CDR1 and CDR2 sequences are SGHTA and FQGNSA. This CDR3 comprises 14 residues. Trimming shortened V by 5 bases and J by 0 bases, and 8 bases separated the two germline ends. CDR3 DNA sequence: TGTGCCAGCAGCCTGGCAGATAGCAATCAGCCCCAGCATTTT. Protein product: CASSLADSNQPQHF.

For this clonotype: This could be a read error, since a much larger clone is one nucleotide away. V gene TRBV25-1 combines with J gene TRBJ1-2, with 8 bases aligning to TRBD1. V lost 3 bases to trimming and J lost 8 bases; unmatched junction nucleotides: 8. Germline lookup yields CDR1 MGHDK and CDR2 SYGVNS. The CDR3 runs to 14 residues. The CDR3 protein is CASSDPGTGRGYTF. CDR3 DNA sequence: TGTGCCAGCAGTGACCCCGGGACAGGACGAGGCTACACCTTC.